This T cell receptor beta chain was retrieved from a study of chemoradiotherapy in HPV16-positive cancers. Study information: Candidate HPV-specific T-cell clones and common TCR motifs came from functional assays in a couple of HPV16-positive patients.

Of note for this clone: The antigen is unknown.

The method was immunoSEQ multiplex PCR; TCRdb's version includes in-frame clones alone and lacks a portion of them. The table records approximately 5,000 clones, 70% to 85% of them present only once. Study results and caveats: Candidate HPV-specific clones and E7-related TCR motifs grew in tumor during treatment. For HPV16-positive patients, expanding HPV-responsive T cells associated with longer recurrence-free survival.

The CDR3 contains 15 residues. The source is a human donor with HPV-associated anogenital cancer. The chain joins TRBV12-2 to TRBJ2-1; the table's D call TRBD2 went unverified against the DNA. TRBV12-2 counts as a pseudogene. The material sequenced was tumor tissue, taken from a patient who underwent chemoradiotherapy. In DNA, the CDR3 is TGTGCAAGTCGCTTAGCGTGCAGCGGGAGCTTTTATCAGTTCTTC. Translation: CASRLACSGSFYQFF.